This entry describes one TCR beta chain. It has no known antigen specificity. The sample holds no much larger clone one base away, and base qualities are not on file. The data were taken from a study of beta chain features in type 1 diabetes (dated by TCRdb to 2016 to 2019). Describing the broader study: Patients and healthy donors did not differ in mean age, gender distribution, total cell number or subset yield. Regulatory and stem cell-like memory subsets were isolated from only 8 patients and about eight healthy donors, whereas naive and central memory subsets came from all 30 or so donors. Across all samples, about 110 million sorted cells were examined, and cell number per subset correlated strongly with RNA yield. In the study, recently diagnosed type 1 diabetes patients and matched healthy donors were compared on the TCRB repertoires of their sorted circulating CD4+ T cell subsets.

Each donor gave one peripheral blood draw, roughly 110 mL on average, collected into heparinised tubes. A BD FACSAria II and a panel including CD45RO, CCR7, CD25, CD127, CD95 and CD27 were used to sort naive, central memory, regulatory and stem cell-like memory CD4+ T cells. Purity was above 95% for every sorted population. Right away, PBMCs were isolated by Lymphoprep density gradient centrifugation and were stained directly, with no culture step. So that batch effects would be minimized, each experiment stained and sorted samples in pairs, pairing one healthy donor with one patient. The High Capacity cDNA Reverse Transcription Kit was used to reverse transcribe all of the isolated RNA, meaning that expressed TCRB transcripts were what got sequenced. Naive, central memory and regulatory T cell samples underwent deep immunoSEQ sequencing, averaging about 3.57 million total reads per sample. After sorted cells were lysed in RLT buffer, RNA was extracted with DNase-treated RNeasy Micro or Mini kits, with the choice depending on cell number. To prevent cross-contamination, every cell subset was processed on its own, while patient and healthy donor samples were processed together. The immunoSEQ multiplex PCR was used to amplify TCRB sequences from cDNA, generating 87-bp fragments that spanned the CDR3 region. Amplicons were sequenced on the Illumina HiSeq platform. Turning to the authors' computational methods: PCR bias was computationally corrected using synthetic template baselines, reads within Hamming distance 2 were collapsed, and singletons that could not be merged were discarded. Reads were aligned against IMGT to assign V, D and J genes, CDR3 length and insertions or deletions at six rearrangement sites. Within each subset, clonotype counts were normalized to the number of sorted cells before true diversity and Gini coefficients were calculated with the tcR R package. The overlap coefficient, calculated on TCRB nucleotide sequences, was used to measure repertoire sharing. TCRdb provides this immuneACCESS table in a form limited to in-frame rearrangements. Some clones are lacking; in checked studies, under half of them reflect an unresolved V gene, and why the rest are absent is not known. The V and J calls and clone size come from that table; D and trimming were worked out from the DNA. The sample profile shows roughly 160,000 clones; 7.8% of them were found once. The ten largest make up 0.94% of the sample.

CDR1 and CDR2, per the germline V gene (reference sequence), are GTSNPN and SVGIG. Trimming removed 3 bases from V and 12 bases from J; the gene matches leave 5 bases unexplained. CDR3 length: 11 amino acids, cysteine to phenylalanine. CDR3 DNA is the only sequence kept; it has 33 bases, read in frame from the first base. Broader findings and caveats from the paper: At VDJ recombination sites, type 1 diabetes patients had fewer insertions and more deleted nucleotides, which implies abnormalities in thymic rearrangement. Naive, central memory and regulatory TCRB repertoires appeared to be more similar among patients than among healthy donors. Because cDNA was sequenced instead of genomic DNA, activated cells with high expression could be over-represented, although the groups did not differ in activation or CD3 levels. Shorter templates might have been favored by PCR, but patient and control samples were amplified and corrected together, so both groups would have been affected equally by any skew. HLA sub-analyses involved small numbers of individuals, so any influence of HLA type on TCRB rearrangement remained unresolved. In all four CD4+ subsets, TCRB CDR3 length was moderately but significantly shorter in type 1 diabetes patients.

The sample taken for sequencing was central memory CD4+ T cells from blood. The receptor chain draws on TRBV30 and TRBJ2-1; 7 bases in the middle match TRBD1. The TCR originated in a woman between 35 and 50 years old with type 1 diabetes. The DNA sequence is TGTGCCTGGAGAACAGGGGAAGTGCAGTTCTTC. It specifies CAWRTGEVQFF.